The 31 T cell receptor beta chains below were found in one sample sequenced in a study of T-cell memory formation after mild COVID-19. Each CDR3 protein gets one entry after TCRdb re-called the 5' RACE reads with MiXCR. The table shows about 180,000 distinct CDR3 sequences, with about a sixth occurring only once. The source material was PBMCs or a T cell subset sorted from them (not recorded which). These receptors were collected from an adult woman who had mild COVID-19 (a few samples of this study predate the infection). Cell type and time point are not known.

This clonotype was observed a handful of times. The CDR3 sequence: CASNMRSRDTQYF. DNA of the CDR3: TGTGCCAGCAACATGAGGTCCCGGGATACGCAGTATTTT. The V gene is TRBV13, the J gene TRBJ2-3; no clear D gene. Trimming took 7 bases from V and 6 from J, leaving 14 bases between them. The CDR3 loop spans 13 amino acids. CDR1 is PRHDT and CDR2 is FYEKMQ in the germline V gene (reference sequence).

In its sample, this clonotype was seen a few times. The chain is built from TRBV4-2 and TRBJ2-1; 8 bases align to TRBD1. The V segment lost 2 bases and the J segment 6 bases; nucleotides outside the gene matches: 6. The germline V gene encodes CDR1 LGHNA and CDR2 YNFKEQ. This CDR3 contains 15 residues. CDR3 DNA sequence: TGTGCCAGCAGCCAAAGTGACAGGGGTTTCAATGAGCAGTTCTTC. Translation gives CASSQSDRGFNEQFF.

This clonotype showed up just a few times. The V and J genes are TRBV12-3 or TRBV12-4 and TRBJ2-1; maybe TRBD1 (6 bases). The CDR3 runs to 15 residues. V lost 4 bases and J 0 bases, leaving 10 bases between the germline ends. DNA of the CDR3: TGTGCCAGCAGTTATGGACAGCTCTCCTACAATGAGCAGTTCTTC. Residues: CASSYGQLSYNEQFF.

There are a few counts of this clonotype. The chain is built from TRBV12-3 or TRBV12-4 and TRBJ2-3, with 11 bases lining up with TRBD2. The V and J ends lost 4 bases and 1 base, in that order; junction bases with no gene match: 4. CDR3 size: 16 residues. The CDR3 DNA is TGTGCCAGCAGTTCCCAACTAGCGGGGGGCACAGATACGCAGTATTTT. Translating it yields CASSSQLAGGTDTQYF.

The chain links TRBV6-2 or TRBV6-3 to TRBJ2-1; 11 bases fit TRBD2. The germline V gene has CDR1 MNHEY and CDR2 SVGEGT. V shed 5 bases and J 10 bases; nucleotides not matched to a gene: 1. The CDR3 has 12 residues. The CDR3 loop is CASSTSGGEQFF. The CDR3 bases are TGTGCCAGCAGTACTAGCGGGGGAGAGCAGTTCTTC.

This chain joins TRBV20-1 and TRBJ2-7; D unclear. The CDR3 consists of 14 residues. In germline, CDR1 is DFQATT, CDR2 SNEGSKA (reference sequence). V was trimmed by 0 bases and J by 6 bases, leaving 15 bases between them. The DNA of the CDR3 is TGCAGTGCTAGAGATCGATTAAGGAGAGGCGAGCAGTACTTC. It yields the protein CSARDRLRRGEQYF.

This clonotype was counted a few times. The V call is TRBV20-1, the J call TRBJ1-2; D uncertain. From germline, CDR1 is DFQATT and CDR2 SNEGSKA (reference sequence). Deletions cut 7 bases from V and 12 bases from J, with 9 bases between. The CDR3 is made up of 8 amino acids. CDR3 residues: CSVVGNTF. The CDR3, as DNA: TGCAGTGTGGTGGGAAACACCTTC.

This clonotype turned up a few times. The chain has TRBV5-1 and TRBJ2-1; TRBD2 aligns across 13 bases. Germline CDR1 reads SGHRS; CDR2 reads YFSETQ. The CDR3 length is 17 residues. Germline trimming cut 0 bases from V and 4 bases from J; bases unmatched to any gene: 4. The CDR3 nucleotides read TGCGCCAGCAGCTTGGGGACTAGCGGGGGCGCATACAATGAGCAGTTCTTC. This encodes CASSLGTSGGAYNEQFF.

V gene TRBV7-3 combines with J gene TRBJ1-1; D might be TRBD1 (5 bases). Trimming took off 5 bases at V and 4 bases at J, with 11 bases between the two ends. This CDR3 spans 13 amino acids. CDR1 and CDR2 (germline): SGHTA, FQGTGA. CDR3 bases: TGTGCCAGCAGCGGACAAAAGGGCACTGAAGCTTTCTTT. Translation: CASSGQKGTEAFF.

This clonotype appeared many times. This chain links TRBV20-1 with TRBJ2-2; D is ambiguous. The CDR3 is made up of 15 amino acids. Germline V CDR1 and CDR2: DFQATT, SNEGSKA (reference sequence). V lost 3 bases to trimming and J lost 3 bases, with 14 bases between them. CDR3 loop: CSASSQESYTGELFF. As DNA, the CDR3 is TGCAGTGCTAGTTCGCAGGAGTCGTACACCGGGGAGCTGTTTTTT.

This chain joins TRBV4-1 and TRBJ2-3; 8 bases map to TRBD1. Trimming took 4 bases from V and 2 from J; bases not matched to a gene: 8. In germline, CDR1 is MGHRA, CDR2 YSYEKL. The CDR3 runs 16 residues. The CDR3 DNA reads TGCGCCAGCAGCCGTGGACAGGGACTTATCACAGATACGCAGTATTTT. It is translated as CASSRGQGLITDTQYF.

This chain connects TRBV5-1 to TRBJ1-6, with 7 bases identical to TRBD1. V dropped 5 bases and J dropped 8; count of bases not matched to a gene: 7. The CDR3 contains 14 residues. Germline V CDR1 and CDR2: SGHRS, YFSETQ. The CDR3 protein is CASRVTQGDSPLHF. CDR3 nucleotides: TGCGCCAGCAGAGTAACTCAGGGGGATTCACCCCTCCACTTT.

V usage is TRBV5-1 and J usage is TRBJ1-5, with unresolved D. V shed 1 base and J shed 5 bases, with 10 bases lying between them. This CDR3 contains 14 residues. Germline lookup yields CDR1 SGHRS and CDR2 YFSETQ. CDR3 sequence (DNA): TGCGCCAGCAGCTTGCGGCAGCTTTATCAGCCCCAGCATTTT. This codes for CASSLRQLYQPQHF.

This clonotype occurred a few times. The J gene is TRBJ1-6, the V gene TRBV5-5; 8 bases map to TRBD1. Germline CDR1 is SGHKS and CDR2 is YYEKEE (reference sequence). Trimming at V came to 4 bases and at J to 7 bases, leaving 7 bases not matched to a gene. This CDR3 contains 15 residues. CDR3 sequence: CASSTRTGHNSPLHF. CDR3 DNA sequence: TGTGCCAGCAGCACTAGGACAGGGCACAATTCACCCCTCCACTTT. The variable domain in full, with the rest retrieved from reference TRBV5-5 and TRBJ1-6, is DAGVTQSPTHLIKTRGQQVTLRCSPISGHKSVSWYQQVLGQGPQFIFQYYEKEERGRGNFPDRFSARQFPNYSSELNVNALLLGDSALYLCASSTRTGHNSPLHFGNGTRLTVT.

V gene TRBV20-1 combines with J gene TRBJ2-5; D is perhaps TRBD1 or TRBD2 (5 bases each). The CDR3 has 14 amino acids. The germline V and J ends were trimmed by 3 bases and 7 bases, with 18 bases remaining between them. Germline values: CDR1 DFQATT, CDR2 SNEGSKA (reference sequence). For the CDR3, the DNA is TGCAGTGCTAGTGGCCGCCTAGGGACGGGGACCCAGTACTTC. Translated, it gives CSASGRLGTGTQYF.

This clonotype was detected a few times. The chain carries TRBV12-3 or TRBV12-4 and TRBJ2-7, with 7 bases aligning to TRBD1. With 2 bases clipped from V and 3 bases from J, the junction kept 4 bases outside the gene matches. The CDR3 extends over 14 amino acids. This chain's CDR3 is CASSLWSGGYEQYF. The CDR3 bases are TGTGCCAGCAGTTTATGGTCAGGGGGCTACGAGCAGTACTTC.

The rearrangement uses TRBV4-3 and TRBJ2-2; 9 positions agree with TRBD2. CDR3 length: 19 amino acids. CDR1 and CDR2 (germline): LGHNA, YSLEER. V shed 4 bases and J 2 bases; nucleotides not matched to a gene: 14. CDR3 amino acids: CASSRGTSLSEVNTGELFF. Written as DNA, the CDR3 is TGCGCCAGCAGCCGGGGGACTAGCCTGTCGGAGGTAAACACCGGGGAGCTGTTTTTT.

This clonotype came up a few times. V usage is TRBV5-6 and J usage is TRBJ1-5; D uncertain. CDR3 length equals 14 residues. Germline lookup yields CDR1 SGHDT and CDR2 YYEEEE. V lost 2 bases to trimming and J lost 5 bases, with 11 bases between them. The CDR3 DNA is TGTGCCAGCAGCTTTGGGTTTGGGGATCAGCCCCAGCATTTT. It is translated as CASSFGFGDQPQHF.

There are a few counts of this clonotype. V and J are TRBV27 and TRBJ1-3, with 8 bases identical to TRBD1. There are 15 residues in the CDR3. Germline loops: CDR1 MNHEY, CDR2 SMNVEV (reference sequence). Losses at the gene ends were 6 bases for V and 0 bases for J; bases not matched to a gene: 4. CDR3 sequence reads: CASSRDRPSGNTIYF. CDR3 nucleotides: TGTGCCAGCAGCCGGGACAGGCCCTCTGGAAACACCATATATTTT.

The rearrangement uses TRBV24-1 and TRBJ2-1, with D tentatively TRBD2 (6 bases). The CDR3 length is 14 residues. The germline CDR1 and CDR2 sequences are KGHDR and SFDVKD. The V end lost 4 bases, the J end lost 7 bases, and 13 bases lay between the germline ends. DNA for the CDR3: TGTGCCACCAGTGACACACTAGCAATGAATGAGCAGTTCTTC. Amino acid sequence: CATSDTLAMNEQFF.

The chain combines TRBV5-1 with TRBJ2-2; D uncertain. The CDR3 runs to 17 residues. Germline V gives CDR1 SGHRS, CDR2 YFSETQ. V was trimmed by 0 bases and J by 3 bases, leaving 15 bases between them. The CDR3 sequence is CASSLVRKRVDTGELFF. CDR3 DNA sequence: TGCGCCAGCAGCTTGGTTAGGAAACGGGTCGACACCGGGGAGCTGTTTTTT.

This clonotype has more than one count but fewer than ten. The chain links TRBV6-2 or TRBV6-3 to TRBJ2-3; D is uncertain. The CDR3 runs to 14 residues. Trimming left V 7 bases short and J 0 bases short, with 11 bases between. CDR1 is MNHEY, CDR2 SVGEGT, per germline. The chain's CDR3 is CASTPGGSTDTQYF. Here the CDR3 DNA reads TGTGCCAGCACTCCTGGCGGAAGCACAGATACGCAGTATTTT.

This clonotype showed up just a few times. The CDR3 here is CASSSDRGLKIPQYF. The DNA for the CDR3 is TGTGCCAGCAGTTCCGACAGGGGTTTAAAGATTCCGCAGTATTTT. The gene calls are TRBV12-3 or TRBV12-4 and TRBJ2-3; 8 positions match TRBD1. The CDR3 consists of 15 residues. J was trimmed by 10 bases and V by 4 bases; bases with no gene match: 13.

The J gene is TRBJ1-5, the V gene TRBV3-1; 7 bases agree with TRBD1. CDR3 length: 13 amino acids. J gave up 6 bases and V 9 bases, and 8 bases lay outside the gene matches. Germline V gives CDR1 LGHDT, CDR2 YNNKEL (reference sequence). CDR3 bases: TGTGCCAGTTCAGGGGGGCTTAGTCAGCCCCAGCATTTT. This sequence encodes CASSGGLSQPQHF.

The table lists this clonotype with a few counts. The chain couples TRBV7-2 to TRBJ1-2; TRBD1 matches 8 bases. CDR1 and CDR2 from the germline V gene are SGHTA and FQGNSA. This CDR3 spans 16 amino acids. Trimming removed 0 bases from V and 4 bases from J; junction bases left unmatched: 7. CDR3: CASSLATGTGVYGYTF. The CDR3 DNA is TGTGCCAGCAGCTTAGCGACCGGGACAGGAGTCTATGGCTACACCTTC. The complete variable domain, with remaining parts taken from reference TRBV7-2 and TRBJ1-2, reads GAGVSQSPSNKVTEKGKDVELRCDPISGHTALYWYRQSLGQGLEFLIYFQGNSAPDKSGLPSDRFSAERTGGSVSTLTIQRTQQEDSAVYLCASSLATGTGVYGYTFGSGTRLTVV.

The V and J genes are TRBV20-1 and TRBJ1-2; TRBD1 is a possible D gene (5 bases). There are 13 residues in the CDR3. Trimming stripped 6 bases from V and 4 bases from J, with 15 bases between. CDR1 and CDR2 (germline): DFQATT, SNEGSKA (reference sequence). This CDR3 is CSANLGGGYGYTF. CDR3 DNA sequence: TGCAGTGCAAACCTGGGGGGTGGCTATGGCTACACCTTC.

The V and J genes are TRBV7-9 and TRBJ1-4, with TRBD1 matching over 9 bases. Per germline, CDR1 SEHNR and CDR2 FQNEAQ (reference sequence). With 1 base clipped from V and 7 bases from J, the junction kept 4 bases outside the gene matches. This CDR3 comprises 15 residues. CDR3: CASSLGDRDGEKLFF. The DNA for the CDR3 is TGTGCCAGCAGCTTAGGGGACAGGGACGGTGAAAAACTGTTTTTT.

This clonotype was recorded a few times. V is TRBV6-2 or TRBV6-3 and J is TRBJ2-7, with TRBD2 matching 10 bases. Germline CDR1 is MNHEY and CDR2 is SVGEGT. Losses at the gene ends were 1 base for V and 6 bases for J; bases not matched to a gene: 12. This CDR3 is 17 amino acids long. The CDR3 here is CASSYLATSGTFREQYF. The CDR3 coding sequence is TGTGCCAGCAGTTACTTGGCTACTAGCGGGACTTTCCGCGAGCAGTACTTC.

This clonotype appeared many times. The rearrangement uses TRBV5-1 and TRBJ1-1; D is undetermined. Trimming cost V 0 bases and J 1 base, with 7 bases left between them. The CDR3 has 14 residues. Germline assignment: CDR1 SGHRS and CDR2 YFSETQ. The CDR3 sequence is CASSLEQKNTEAFF. CDR3 DNA: TGCGCCAGCAGCTTGGAACAGAAGAACACTGAAGCTTTCTTT.

The sample holds a few counts of this clonotype. This chain uses TRBV5-1 with TRBJ2-1, with 7 nucleotides matching TRBD1. The CDR3 extends over 14 amino acids. CDR1 and CDR2 from the germline V gene are SGHRS and YFSETQ. V trimming: 5 bases; J trimming: 6 bases; junction bases outside the gene matches: 8. CDR3 DNA sequence: TGCGCCAGCAGGGGTAGGGGGCCGGTCAATGAGCAGTTCTTC. Its protein is CASRGRGPVNEQFF. The full variable domain, in which reference TRBV5-1 and TRBJ2-1 provide the parts outside the CDR3, is KAGVTQTPRYLIKTRGQQVTLSCSPISGHRSVSWYQQTPGQGLQFLFEYFSETQRNKGNFPGRFSGRQFSNSRSEMNVSTLELGDSALYLCASRGRGPVNEQFFGPGTRLTVL.

This clonotype was counted a few times. The V and J genes are TRBV5-1 and TRBJ2-3; D not resolved. Germline assignment: CDR1 SGHRS and CDR2 YFSETQ. The CDR3 covers 15 residues. V lost 2 bases, J lost 2 bases, and 12 bases lay in between. The CDR3 DNA reads TGCGCCAGCAGCTTAGGACGAGTCAACACAGATACGCAGTATTTT. This encodes CASSLGRVNTDTQYF.